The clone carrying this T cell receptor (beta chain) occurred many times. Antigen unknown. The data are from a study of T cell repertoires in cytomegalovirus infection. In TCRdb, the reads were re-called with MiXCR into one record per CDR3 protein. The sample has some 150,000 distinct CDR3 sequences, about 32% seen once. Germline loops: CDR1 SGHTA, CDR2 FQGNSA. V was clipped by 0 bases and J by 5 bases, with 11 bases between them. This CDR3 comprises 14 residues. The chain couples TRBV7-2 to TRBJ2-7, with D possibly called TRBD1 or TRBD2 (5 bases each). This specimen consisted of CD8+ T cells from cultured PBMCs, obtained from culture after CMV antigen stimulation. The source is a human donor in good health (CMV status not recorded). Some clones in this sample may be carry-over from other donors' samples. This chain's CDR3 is CASSLAGTLNEQYF. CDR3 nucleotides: TGTGCCAGCAGCTTAGCCGGGACGTTAAACGAGCAGTACTTC.